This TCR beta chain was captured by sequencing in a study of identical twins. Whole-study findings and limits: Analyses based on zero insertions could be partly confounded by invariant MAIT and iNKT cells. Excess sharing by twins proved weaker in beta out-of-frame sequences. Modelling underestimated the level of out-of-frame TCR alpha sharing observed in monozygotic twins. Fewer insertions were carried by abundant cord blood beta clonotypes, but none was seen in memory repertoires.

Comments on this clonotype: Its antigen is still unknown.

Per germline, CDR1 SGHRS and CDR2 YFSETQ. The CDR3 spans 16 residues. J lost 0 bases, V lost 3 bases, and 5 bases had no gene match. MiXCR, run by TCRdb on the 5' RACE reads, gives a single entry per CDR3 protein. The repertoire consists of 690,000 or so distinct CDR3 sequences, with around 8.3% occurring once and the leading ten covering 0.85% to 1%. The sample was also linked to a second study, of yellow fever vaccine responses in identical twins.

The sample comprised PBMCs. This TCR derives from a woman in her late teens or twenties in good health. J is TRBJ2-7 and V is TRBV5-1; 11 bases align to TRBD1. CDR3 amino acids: CASSSGQGATSYEQYF. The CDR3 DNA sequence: TGCGCCAGCAGCTCTGGACAGGGGGCGACCTCCTACGAGCAGTACTTC.